What follows are 5 T cell receptor beta chains derived from one specimen sequenced in a study of T cell changes during pregnancy in multiple sclerosis. Libraries were prepared by immunoSEQ multiplex PCR; TCRdb keeps only in-frame clonotypes and omits some of them. The sample lists under 50,000 clones, around 92% occurring once. Sample: CD8+ T cells from peripheral blood mononuclear cells, taken before pregnancy. The receptors originated from a female donor with multiple sclerosis, enrolled in a pregnancy study.

The sample holds a few counts of this clone. The V gene is TRBV27, the J gene TRBJ2-7; 10 bases agree with TRBD1. Germline V gene lookup returns CDR1 MNHEY and CDR2 SMNVEV (reference sequence). The CDR3 is made up of 15 amino acids. J was trimmed by 9 bases and V by 5 bases; bases with no gene match: 13. The CDR3 nucleotides are TGTGCCAGCAGTCCCCGACAGGGGGCAGGTACGGGGCAGTACTTC. Residues: CASSPRQGAGTGQYF.

The chain has TRBV30 and TRBJ2-7; 8 nucleotides align to TRBD1. After removal of 5 bases from V and 4 bases from J, the junction contained 4 bases not matched to a gene. The CDR3 sequence is 12 residues long. The V gene's germline CDR1 is GTSNPN and CDR2 SVGIG (reference sequence). CDR3 region: CAWGQGLYEQYF. The CDR3 DNA follows: TGTGCCTGGGGACAGGGATTGTACGAGCAGTACTTC.

V and J are TRBV4-1 and TRBJ2-5; a possible D gene is TRBD1 (6 bases). The V end was cut by 4 bases, the J end by 0 bases, with 15 bases between. The CDR3 length is 16 residues. Per the germline V gene, CDR1 is MGHRA and CDR2 is YSYEKL. Here the CDR3 reads CASSPTARDNQETQYF. CDR3 bases: TGCGCCAGCAGCCCCACTGCCAGGGACAACCAAGAGACCCAGTACTTC.

This chain joins TRBV5-6 and TRBJ1-6; possible D gene TRBD1, 6 bases. V lost 1 base and J 7 bases, leaving 15 bases between the germline ends. CDR1 is SGHDT, CDR2 YYEEEE, per germline. There are 16 residues in the CDR3. Here the CDR3 reads CASSLSRGPYNSPLHF. CDR3 in DNA: TGTGCCAGCAGCTTGTCGCGGGGGCCGTACAATTCACCCCTCCACTTT.

This chain links TRBV29-1 with TRBJ1-2; the D is unclear. From germline, CDR1 is SQVTM and CDR2 ANQGSEA. V gave up 0 bases and J gave up 5 bases, with 16 bases separating them. There are 15 residues in the CDR3. CDR3 sequence: CSVEDLAGGNYGYTF. DNA for the CDR3: TGCAGCGTTGAAGATTTAGCGGGCGGTAATTATGGCTACACCTTC.